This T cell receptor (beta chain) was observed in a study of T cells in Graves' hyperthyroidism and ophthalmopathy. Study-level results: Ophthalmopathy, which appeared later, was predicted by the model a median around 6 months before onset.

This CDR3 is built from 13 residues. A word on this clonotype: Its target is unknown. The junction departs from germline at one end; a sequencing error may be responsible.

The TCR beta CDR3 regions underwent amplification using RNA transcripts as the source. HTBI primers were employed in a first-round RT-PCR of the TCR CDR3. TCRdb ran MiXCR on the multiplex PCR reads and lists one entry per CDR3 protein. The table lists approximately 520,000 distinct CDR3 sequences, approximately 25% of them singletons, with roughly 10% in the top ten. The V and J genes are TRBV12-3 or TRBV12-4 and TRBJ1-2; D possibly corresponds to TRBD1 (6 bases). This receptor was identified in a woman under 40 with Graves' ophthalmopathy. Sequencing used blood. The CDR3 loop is CASSLRTVYGYSF. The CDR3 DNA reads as TGTGCCAGCAGTTTGAGGACAGTTTATGGCTACAGCTTC.